The subject of this entry is one T cell receptor beta chain. Its antigen is not known. These data are taken from a study of shared clonotypes between healthy human individuals. This CDR3 region has 15 residues. V lost 0 bases to trimming and J lost 1 base, with 10 bases between them. Germline V gives CDR1 MNHNY, CDR2 SVGAGI (reference sequence). Extraction of genomic DNA in unsorted samples used approximately 96 million PBMCs. In the original workflow: Quality scores were absent from the junction-only immunoSEQ sequences, so filtering differed. Sequencing was performed with immunoSEQ multiplex PCR; in TCRdb, only in-frame clones are kept and a portion is missing. V, J and clone size derive from that table, while D and trimming were established from the DNA sequence. The table includes about 560,000 clones, around 78% detected once. Study-wide findings and caveats: In having few donors, the study represented limited genetic and exposure-history diversity. Sample collection involved blood only; tissue repertoires are likely different.

The sequenced material came from PBMCs. The sequence came from a woman in her thirties or forties in good health. Some clones in this sample may be carry-over from other donors' samples. This sequence joins TRBV6-6 and TRBJ2-7; D gene ambiguous. The CDR3: CASSYSSVQSYEQYF. The CDR3 nucleotides are TGTGCCAGCAGTTACTCGAGTGTACAGTCCTACGAGCAGTACTTC.